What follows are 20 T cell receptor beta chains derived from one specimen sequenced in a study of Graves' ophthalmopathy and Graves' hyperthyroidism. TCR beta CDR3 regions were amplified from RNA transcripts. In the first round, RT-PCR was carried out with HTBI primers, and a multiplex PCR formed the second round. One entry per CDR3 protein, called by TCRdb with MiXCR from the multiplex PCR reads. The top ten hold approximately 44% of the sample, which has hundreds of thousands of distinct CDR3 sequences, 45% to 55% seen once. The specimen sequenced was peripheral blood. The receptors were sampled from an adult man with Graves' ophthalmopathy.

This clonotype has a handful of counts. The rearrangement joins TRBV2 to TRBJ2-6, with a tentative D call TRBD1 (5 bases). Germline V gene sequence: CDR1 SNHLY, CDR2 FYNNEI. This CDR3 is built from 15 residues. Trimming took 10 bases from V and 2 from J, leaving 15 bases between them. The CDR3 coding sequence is TGTGCCACCACCCCCCCAGGGACTGGGGCCAACGTCCTGACTTTC. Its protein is CATTPPGTGANVLTF.

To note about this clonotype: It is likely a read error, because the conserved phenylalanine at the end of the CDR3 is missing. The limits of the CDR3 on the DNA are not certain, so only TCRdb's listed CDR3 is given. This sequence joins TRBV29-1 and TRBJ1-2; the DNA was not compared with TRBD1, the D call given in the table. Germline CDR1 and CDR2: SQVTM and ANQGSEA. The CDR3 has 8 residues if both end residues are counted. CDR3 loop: CSVAGGTE.

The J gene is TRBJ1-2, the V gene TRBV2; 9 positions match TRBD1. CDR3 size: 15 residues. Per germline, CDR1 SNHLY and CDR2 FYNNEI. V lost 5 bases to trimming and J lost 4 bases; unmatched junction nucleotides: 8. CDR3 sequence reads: CASSLEGQGFYGYTF. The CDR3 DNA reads TGTGCCAGCAGTTTAGAGGGACAGGGTTTCTATGGCTACACCTTC. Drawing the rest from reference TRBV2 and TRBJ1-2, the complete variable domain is EPEVTQTPSHQVTQMGQEVILRCVPISNHLYFYWYRQILGQKVEFLVSFYNNEISEKSEIFDDQFSVERPDGSNFTLKIRSTKLEDSAMYFCASSLEGQGFYGYTFGSGTRLTVV.

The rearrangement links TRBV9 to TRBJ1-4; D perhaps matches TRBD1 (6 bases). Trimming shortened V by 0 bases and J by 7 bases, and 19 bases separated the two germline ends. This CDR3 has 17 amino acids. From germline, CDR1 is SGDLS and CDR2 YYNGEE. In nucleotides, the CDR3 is TGTGCCAGCAGCGTAGAGGGCGGGGGGCTGATTGGTGAAAAACTGTTTTTT. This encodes CASSVEGGGLIGEKLFF.

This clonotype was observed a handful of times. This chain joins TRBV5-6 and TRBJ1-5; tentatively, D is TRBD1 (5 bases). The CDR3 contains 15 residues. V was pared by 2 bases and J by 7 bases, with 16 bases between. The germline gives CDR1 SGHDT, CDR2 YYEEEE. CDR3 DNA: TGTGCCAGCAGCTTTGGCGGAGAAAGGGGACAGCCCCAGCATTTT. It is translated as CASSFGGERGQPQHF.

CDR3 sequence (DNA): TGCGCCAGCAGCCAAGATCCCCATGAAAAACTGTTTTTT. This sequence encodes CASSQDPHEKLFF. The rearrangement uses TRBV4-1 and TRBJ1-4; no clear D gene. This CDR3 region has 13 residues. The germline V gene encodes CDR1 MGHRA and CDR2 YSYEKL. Trimming removed 0 bases at V and 6 bases at J, with 5 bases between.

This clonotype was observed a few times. The CDR3 sequence: CASSRAGNTEAFF. CDR3 DNA: TGTGCCAGCAGTCGGGCCGGAAACACTGAAGCTTTCTTT. The V call is TRBV7-2, the J call TRBJ1-1; D not certain. The CDR3 totals 13 residues. From germline, CDR1 is SGHTA and CDR2 FQGNSA. V lost 6 bases, J lost 2 bases, and 10 bases lay in between.

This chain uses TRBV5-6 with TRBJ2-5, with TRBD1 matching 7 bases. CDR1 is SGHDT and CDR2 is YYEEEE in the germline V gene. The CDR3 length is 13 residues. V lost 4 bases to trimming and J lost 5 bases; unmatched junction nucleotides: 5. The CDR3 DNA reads TGTGCCAGCAGCAGACAGGGTTCGGAGACCCAGTACTTC. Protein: CASSRQGSETQYF.

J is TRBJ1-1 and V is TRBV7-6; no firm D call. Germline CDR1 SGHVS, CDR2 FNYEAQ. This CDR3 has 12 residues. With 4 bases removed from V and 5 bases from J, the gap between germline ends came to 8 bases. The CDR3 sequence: CASSSSMTEAFF. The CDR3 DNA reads TGTGCCAGCAGCTCGTCGATGACTGAAGCTTTCTTT.

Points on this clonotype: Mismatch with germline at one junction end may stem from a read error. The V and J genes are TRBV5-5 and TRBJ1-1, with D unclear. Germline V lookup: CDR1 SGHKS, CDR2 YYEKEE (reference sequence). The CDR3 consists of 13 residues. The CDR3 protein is CASSEGGLTEAFF. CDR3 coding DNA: TGCGCCAGCAGCGAGGGAGGGTTAACTGAAGCTTTCTTT.

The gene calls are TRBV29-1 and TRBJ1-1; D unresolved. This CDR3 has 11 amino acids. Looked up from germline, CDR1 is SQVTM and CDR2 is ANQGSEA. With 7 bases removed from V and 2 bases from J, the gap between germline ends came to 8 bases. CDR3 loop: CSAETNTEAFF. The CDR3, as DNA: TGCAGCGCCGAAACTAACACTGAAGCTTTCTTT.

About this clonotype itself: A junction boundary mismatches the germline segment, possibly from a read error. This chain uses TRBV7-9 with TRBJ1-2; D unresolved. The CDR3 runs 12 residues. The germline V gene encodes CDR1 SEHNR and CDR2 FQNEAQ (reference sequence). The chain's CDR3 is CARSLAGVGYTF. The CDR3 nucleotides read TGTGCCCGCAGCTTAGCCGGGGTAGGCTACACCTTC.

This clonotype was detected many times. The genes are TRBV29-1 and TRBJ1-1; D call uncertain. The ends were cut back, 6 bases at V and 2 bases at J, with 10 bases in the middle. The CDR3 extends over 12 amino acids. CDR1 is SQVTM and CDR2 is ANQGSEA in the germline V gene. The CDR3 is CSVSDGNTEAFF. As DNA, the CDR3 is TGCAGCGTATCGGACGGAAACACTGAAGCTTTCTTT.

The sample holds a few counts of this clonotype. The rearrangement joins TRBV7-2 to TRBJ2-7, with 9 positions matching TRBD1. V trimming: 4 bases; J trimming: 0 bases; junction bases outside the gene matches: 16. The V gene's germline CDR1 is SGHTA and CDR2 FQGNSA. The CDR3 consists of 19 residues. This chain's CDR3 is CASSSYGEQGATVSYEQYF. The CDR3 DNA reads TGTGCCAGCAGCTCCTACGGGGAACAGGGGGCAACGGTCTCCTACGAGCAGTACTTC.

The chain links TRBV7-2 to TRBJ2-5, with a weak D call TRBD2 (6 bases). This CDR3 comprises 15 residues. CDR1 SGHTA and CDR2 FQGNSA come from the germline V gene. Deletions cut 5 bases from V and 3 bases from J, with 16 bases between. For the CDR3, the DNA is TGTGCCAGCAGCGTGCTGTTAGCGGAAAAAGAGACCCAGTACTTC. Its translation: CASSVLLAEKETQYF.

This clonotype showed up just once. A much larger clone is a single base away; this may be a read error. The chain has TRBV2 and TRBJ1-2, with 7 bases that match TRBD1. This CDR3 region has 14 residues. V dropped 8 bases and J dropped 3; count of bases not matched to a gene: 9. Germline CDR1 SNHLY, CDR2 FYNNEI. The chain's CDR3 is CASLTGRADYGYTF. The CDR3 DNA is TGTGCCAGCCTGACAGGGCGGGCGGACTATGGCTACACCTTC.

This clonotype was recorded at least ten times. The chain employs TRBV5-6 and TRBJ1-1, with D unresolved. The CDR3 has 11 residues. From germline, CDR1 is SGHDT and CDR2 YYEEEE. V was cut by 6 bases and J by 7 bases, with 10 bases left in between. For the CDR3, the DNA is TGTGCCAGCACCTCTGATGATGAAGCTTTCTTT. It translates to CASTSDDEAFF.

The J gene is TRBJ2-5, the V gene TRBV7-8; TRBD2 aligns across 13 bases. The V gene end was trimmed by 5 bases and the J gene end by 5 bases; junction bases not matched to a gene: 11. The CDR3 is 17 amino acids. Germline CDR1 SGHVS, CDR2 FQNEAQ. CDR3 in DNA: TGTGCCAGCAGCGAATCTAGTGGACTAGCGGGAGATGAGACCCAGTACTTC. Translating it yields CASSESSGLAGDETQYF.

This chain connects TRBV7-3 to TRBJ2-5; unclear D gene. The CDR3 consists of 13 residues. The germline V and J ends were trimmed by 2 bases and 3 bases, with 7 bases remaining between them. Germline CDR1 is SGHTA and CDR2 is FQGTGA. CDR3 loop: CASSLEQKETQYF. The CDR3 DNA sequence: TGTGCCAGCAGCTTAGAACAGAAAGAGACCCAGTACTTC.

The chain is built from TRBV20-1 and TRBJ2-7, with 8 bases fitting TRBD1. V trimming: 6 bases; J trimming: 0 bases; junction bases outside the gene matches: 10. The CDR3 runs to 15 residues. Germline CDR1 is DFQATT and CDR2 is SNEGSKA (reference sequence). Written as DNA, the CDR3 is TGCAGTGCGGGGGACAGGCCCTATAGCTCCTACGAGCAGTACTTC. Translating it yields CSAGDRPYSSYEQYF.